This T cell receptor (beta chain) was obtained from a study of cytomegalovirus exposure and HLA in healthy donors. Study-wide findings and caveats: The study put some 150 TCR beta chains on its list as cytomegalovirus-associated. TCR beta chains associated with HLA were, in a later analysis, more clonally expanded than equally common others. Association of under 20,000 TCR beta sequences with HLA alleles was found at 0.05 false discovery rate in a later analysis.

The germline V gene has CDR1 SGHTA and CDR2 FQGNSA. CDR3 size: 14 residues. Between the trimmed V and J ends, which lost 0 bases and 8 bases, there was a span of 8 bases. PCR amplification relied on 60 Vbeta primers (plus 13 Jbeta primers). Clones were read by immunoSEQ multiplex PCR, and TCRdb kept only the in-frame ones, dropping some. This sample has roughly 110,000 clones, with over 75% found just once. Healthy individuals who donated bone marrow served as the donors. The table lists this clone with a count of one. What it recognizes is unknown. The chain combines TRBV7-2 with TRBJ1-6; a possible D gene is TRBD1 (5 bases). The sample was PBMCs. This clonotype was obtained from a man aged 60 to 75 in good health and CMV-seronegative. The DNA of the CDR3 is TGTGCCAGCAGCTTAGCGGGCAGGGATTCACCCCTCCACTTT. It yields the protein CASSLAGRDSPLHF.